Listed here are 23 T cell receptor beta chains from one sample, sequenced in a study of post-analysis software for immune sequencing data. Study-wide findings and caveats: Patients carried a handful of TRBV segments more frequently than controls did, and TRBV5-6, TRBV5-1 and TRBV20-1 were among them.

The antigens of these receptors remain unknown. TCR beta cDNA libraries had unique molecular identifiers. Each CDR3 protein gets one entry after TCRdb re-called the PCR reads with MiXCR. The top ten clones hold 1.5% to 2% of a sample with roughly 600,000 distinct CDR3 sequences, roughly 40% of them seen once. Sequencing input: blood. All receptors come from a girl aged 10 to 17 with multiple sclerosis.

There are a few counts of this clonotype. This sequence joins TRBV20-1 and TRBJ2-3; tentative D call: TRBD1 (5 bases). The CDR3 has 14 amino acids. Germline V gene sequence: CDR1 DFQATT, CDR2 SNEGSKA (reference sequence). The V and J ends lost 3 bases and 1 base respectively, with 11 bases between them. In DNA form, the CDR3 reads TGCAGTGCTAGGACAGCTGTCGGCACAGATACGCAGTATTTT. Translated, it gives CSARTAVGTDTQYF.

CDR3 amino acids: CASILGDADYGYTF. CDR3 DNA: TGTGCCAGCATATTAGGGGACGCGGACTATGGCTACACCTTC. This chain links TRBV7-9 with TRBJ1-2; tentatively, D is TRBD1 (5 bases). Germline values: CDR1 SEHNR, CDR2 FQNEAQ (reference sequence). V lost 7 bases and J lost 3, with 15 bases in between. The CDR3 consists of 14 residues.

CDR3 coding DNA: TGTGCCACCAGTGAACCCTTGGGGGTTGCGGGCCCTTTGTTCTTC. Its protein product is CATSEPLGVAGPLFF. The chain recombines TRBV24-1 with TRBJ2-1; D tentatively fits TRBD1 or TRBD2 (5 bases each). The CDR3 runs to 15 residues. The ends were cut back, 4 bases at V and 15 bases at J, with 24 bases in the middle. Germline loops: CDR1 KGHDR, CDR2 SFDVKD.

This clonotype showed up just a few times. The chain couples TRBV12-3 or TRBV12-4 to TRBJ2-7, with 8 bases matching TRBD2. The J call may be in error: the DNA end matches TRBJ2-5 better. The CDR3 has 17 amino acids. CDR3 DNA sequence: TGTGCCAGCAGCGATAGGACTAGCCGGAGGGAGGTGGCGACCCAGTACTTC. It encodes CASSDRTSRREVATQYF.

This chain uses TRBV7-8 with TRBJ2-5, with 7 positions matching TRBD2. The junction had 16 bases not matched to a gene; V was cut back by 7 bases and J by 2 bases. CDR3 length: 17 residues. Germline V gene lookup returns CDR1 SGHVS and CDR2 FQNEAQ. Here the CDR3 DNA reads TGTGCCAGCACCAAATATGCGGGGACTAAAGTTCAAGAGACCCAGTACTTC. It specifies CASTKYAGTKVQETQYF.

This clonotype was seen more than once but under ten times. The rearrangement links TRBV12-3 or TRBV12-4 to TRBJ1-6; D is unclear. This CDR3 has 15 residues. V lost 6 bases and J lost 5, with 14 bases in between. Written as DNA, the CDR3 is TGTGCCAGCAGCCCCGACTTGGGGAATAATTCACCCCTCCACTTT. This encodes CASSPDLGNNSPLHF.

The CDR3 nucleotides read TGTGCCAGCAGTCCCAACACTCACGCGGGCTTCCAAGAGACCCAGTACTTC. Its protein product is CASSPNTHAGFQETQYF. V and J are TRBV28 and TRBJ2-5, with a tentative D call TRBD2 (5 bases). CDR1 and CDR2 (germline): MDHEN, SYDVKM. This CDR3 is built from 17 residues. Trimming took 5 bases from V and 1 from J, leaving 20 bases between them.

This clonotype was observed a handful of times. The chain combines TRBV6-5 with TRBJ1-1; D unclear. The ends were cut back, 2 bases at V and 1 base at J, with 11 bases in the middle. This CDR3 contains 15 residues. Germline V gene data show CDR1 as MNHEY and CDR2 as SVGAGI. The CDR3 region has the DNA TGTGCCAGCAGTTACGGGGTGGAAGGGAACACTGAAGCTTTCTTT. Protein: CASSYGVEGNTEAFF.

This clonotype showed up just a few times. The rearrangement joins TRBV6-5 to TRBJ1-2; possibly TRBD1 for D (6 bases). Germline V gives CDR1 MNHEY, CDR2 SVGAGI. Between the trimmed V and J ends, which lost 6 bases and 7 bases, there was a span of 21 bases. The CDR3 has 15 amino acids. The DNA of the CDR3 is TGTGCCAGCAGACCGATGGACAGACAGTCGCGTGGCTACACCTTC. Its translation is CASRPMDRQSRGYTF.

The chain carries TRBV20-1 and TRBJ2-5; D perhaps matches TRBD2 (5 bases). Trimming stripped 3 bases from V and 11 bases from J, with 22 bases between. The CDR3 length is 14 residues. CDR1 DFQATT and CDR2 SNEGSKA come from the germline V gene (reference sequence). CDR3 nucleotide sequence: TGCAGTGCTAGGGACTTCGGTGGGATCGGTGAGCAGTACTTC. Protein sequence: CSARDFGGIGEQYF.

This clonotype was detected a few times. The genes are TRBV12-3 or TRBV12-4 and TRBJ2-7, with 8 positions matching TRBD1. This CDR3 spans 15 amino acids. J lost 7 bases, V lost 5 bases, and 13 bases had no gene match. For the CDR3, the DNA is TGTGCCAGCAGTCTCCCCGGGACAGGAAGGGGGGAGCAGTACTTC. It codes for CASSLPGTGRGEQYF.

The rearrangement joins TRBV11-3 to TRBJ1-2; D is ambiguous. The ends were cut back, 0 bases at V and 0 bases at J, with 8 bases in the middle. CDR3 length equals 15 residues. CDR1 and CDR2 (germline): SGHNT, YENEEA. The CDR3 is CASSLDLETNYGYTF. The CDR3 region has the DNA TGTGCCAGCAGCTTAGATTTGGAAACTAACTATGGCTACACCTTC.

This clonotype was seen a few times. V and J are TRBV5-1 and TRBJ1-1; the match to TRBD1 covers 10 bases. The germline V gene has CDR1 SGHRS and CDR2 YFSETQ. The CDR3 consists of 17 residues. J gave up 0 bases and V 3 bases, and 8 bases lay outside the gene matches. The CDR3 region is CASSYLTGGSMNTEAFF. The CDR3 nucleotides are TGCGCCAGCAGCTACTTGACAGGGGGCTCCATGAACACTGAAGCTTTCTTT.

V gene TRBV21-1 combines with J gene TRBJ1-2; the DNA was not used to check the table's D call, TRBD1. TRBV21-1 constitutes a pseudogene. There are 14 residues in the CDR3. CDR3 protein: CASVGEGGIYGYTF. In nucleotides, the CDR3 is TGTGCCAGCGTGGGAGAAGGGGGAATCTATGGCTACACCTTC.

The J gene is TRBJ2-7, the V gene TRBV5-1; TRBD1 aligns across 12 bases. V dropped 3 bases and J dropped 5; count of bases not matched to a gene: 6. Germline CDR1 SGHRS, CDR2 YFSETQ. This CDR3 has 15 residues. The CDR3 DNA reads TGCGCCAGCAGCTCCACCGGGACAGGGGGCGACGAGCAGTACTTC. Translated: CASSSTGTGGDEQYF.

This clonotype appeared a few times. V is TRBV25-1 and J is TRBJ2-6; D not certain. V dropped 7 bases and J dropped 3 bases, with 10 bases sitting between them. This CDR3 spans 14 amino acids. Germline CDR1 reads MGHDK; CDR2 reads SYGVNS. The CDR3 is CASTWSGGANVLTF. DNA for the CDR3: TGTGCCAGCACCTGGTCGGGTGGGGCCAACGTCCTGACTTTC.

There are a few counts of this clonotype. The rearrangement joins TRBV28 to TRBJ2-5; D is possibly TRBD1 (5 bases). The end of the DNA aligns better with TRBJ2-7, so the J call may be wrong. This CDR3 is built from 12 residues. Per germline, CDR1 MDHEN and CDR2 SYDVKM. The CDR3 region is CASNQGRTEQYF. As DNA, the CDR3 is TGTGCCAGCAATCAGGGTAGGACCGAGCAGTACTTC.

For this clonotype: An end of the junction does not agree with germline; a read error may underlie this. The chain recombines TRBV15 with TRBJ2-6, with D possibly being TRBD1 (5 bases). The CDR3 is 15 residues long. Germline V gene data show CDR1 as LNHNV and CDR2 as YYDKDF (reference sequence). In nucleotides, the CDR3 is TGTGCCACCAGCGCAGGAAGCTCTGGGGCCAACGTCCGGACTTTC. As protein: CATSAGSSGANVRTF.

The chain combines TRBV20-1 with TRBJ2-1; D might be TRBD1 (5 bases). V dropped 6 bases and J dropped 4 bases, with 16 bases sitting between them. The CDR3 is 14 amino acids. Germline V gene data show CDR1 as DFQATT and CDR2 as SNEGSKA (reference sequence). Here the CDR3 reads CSALGASSYNEQFF. In nucleotides, the CDR3 is TGCAGTGCCCTTGGGGCTTCCTCTTACAATGAGCAGTTCTTC.

The chain joins TRBV28 to TRBJ2-1; TRBD2 might be the D (6 bases). The CDR3 covers 13 residues. The germline V gene has CDR1 MDHEN and CDR2 SYDVKM. V was trimmed by 7 bases and J by 3 bases, leaving 10 bases between them. The CDR3 nucleotides are TGTGCCAGCAAGGACGGGAGCTACAATGAGCAGTTCTTC. This sequence encodes CASKDGSYNEQFF.

The chain couples TRBV30 to TRBJ2-5; D may correspond to TRBD1 or TRBD2 (5 bases each). Germline V gene sequence: CDR1 GTSNPN, CDR2 SVGIG (reference sequence). The CDR3 totals 15 residues. The V and J ends lost 3 bases and 4 bases respectively, with 18 bases between them. This CDR3 reads CAWRSNSRDVETQYF. CDR3 DNA: TGTGCCTGGAGATCTAATTCCAGGGACGTAGAGACCCAGTACTTC. Drawing the rest from reference TRBV30 and TRBJ2-5, the complete variable domain is SQTIHQWPATLVQPVGSPLSLECTVEGTSNPNLYWYRQAAGRGLQLLFYSVGIGQISSEVPQNLSASRPQDRQFILSSKKLLLSDSGFYLCAWRSNSRDVETQYFGPGTRLLVL.

The rearrangement uses TRBV7-9 and TRBJ2-4; the match to TRBD1 covers 7 bases. The DNA end is more similar to TRBJ2-7, so the J call may be wrong. There are 16 residues in the CDR3. Germline V gene lookup returns CDR1 SEHNR and CDR2 FQNEAQ (reference sequence). DNA for the CDR3: TGTGCCAGCAGTCTCCTCGGGACAGTTGGTCTCTACGAGCAGTACTTC. Its translation is CASSLLGTVGLYEQYF.

The gene calls are TRBV7-9 and TRBJ2-7, with TRBD2 as a possible D gene (5 bases). The J call is doubtful: the DNA matches TRBJ2-5 better. Germline values: CDR1 SEHNR, CDR2 FQNEAQ (reference sequence). This CDR3 is 16 amino acids long. The DNA of the CDR3 is TGTGCCAGCACCATCTGGGAGCTAGCCAACCGGGAGACCCAGTACTTC. Amino acid sequence: CASTIWELANRETQYF.